This T cell receptor (beta chain) was sequenced during a study of blood T cell repertoires in COVID-19. In the study overall: The cDNA or gDNA used as material had been derived from T cells, B-cell-depleted T cells, or PBMCs.

Sequencing was performed with immunoSEQ multiplex PCR; in TCRdb, only in-frame clones are kept and a portion is missing. The sample has 350,000 to 450,000 clones; approximately 88% are singletons. A note on this clone: Other DNA sequences in this sample translate to the same CDR3.

In germline, CDR1 is MNHEY, CDR2 SVGAGI. V was shortened by 11 bases and J by 5 bases, with 16 bases between the two germline ends. This CDR3 comprises 13 residues. The TCR comes from a man aged 35-49 years with acute or convalescent COVID-19. The rearrangement links TRBV6-5 to TRBJ1-5; possible D gene TRBD1, 6 bases. Specimen: peripheral blood. As DNA, the CDR3 is TGTGCCGGAACTACAGGGACCGATCAGCCCCAGCATTTT. Translation: CAGTTGTDQPQHF.